This record covers a single TCR beta chain. The sample originates from a study of blood T cell repertoires in COVID-19. Produced via immunoSEQ multiplex PCR; TCRdb's table is partial and in-frame only. There are 360,000 or so clones in the sample; less than 90% occur only once, and approximately 3.1% lies in the top ten. Germline CDR1 is MNHEY and CDR2 is SVGEGT. This CDR3 comprises 16 residues. V was cut by 2 bases and J by 6 bases, with 14 bases left in between. The chain combines TRBV6-2 or TRBV6-3 with TRBJ1-6; unclear D gene. This TCR was recovered from a woman aged 25 to 39 who had recovered from COVID-19. The sequencing input was PBMCs or T cells enriched from blood (not recorded which). CDR3 coding DNA: TGTGCCAGCAGTTACCCCCTTGCAGCGAGTAATTCACCCCTCCACTTT. Translation gives CASSYPLAASNSPLHF.